This T cell receptor (beta chain) comes out of a study of preoperative IRX-2 immunotherapy in early breast cancer (dated by TCRdb to the late 2010s). Turning to this clone: What this receptor recognizes is not known. Per-nucleotide qualities are absent, and no much larger clonotype sits a single base away.

V and J are truncated by 0 bases and 2 bases respectively, leaving an intervening sequence of 8 bases. There are 15 amino acids in the CDR3, from cysteine to phenylalanine inclusive. Only the CDR3 part of the read is kept: 45 bases, read in frame from the first base. Based on the germline V gene, the CDR1 and CDR2 sequences are KGHSH and LQKENI. What this sample's treatment or condition label stands for: preoperative locoregional IRX-2 cytokine immunotherapy. The samples were obtained from a phase Ib study that tested preoperative, locoregional IRX-2 cytokine immunotherapy designed to prime immune responses. Before surgery, IRX-2 was given to the donors, who were patients with early-stage breast cancer. Libraries were prepared through the immunoSEQ multiplex PCR assay. Sourced from immuneACCESS, this table was stored by TCRdb with only in-frame sequences that have V and J called. A share of the clones is absent; for the studies checked, an unresolved V gene accounts for under half, and the remainder has no known explanation. Counted in this sample were around 6,000 clones; about four fifths of them appeared once. Around 18% of the sample comes from the top ten.

The receptor was isolated from a human donor with breast cancer. The sample here was tumor tissue, taken before IRX-2 immunotherapy. This receptor chain uses TRBV18 and TRBJ2-1; TRBD2 might be the D gene, on 6 matching bases. The CDR3 is CASSPPEGPYNEQFF. Read as DNA, the sequence is TGTGCCAGCTCACCACCGGAGGGACCCTACAATGAGCAGTTCTTC.